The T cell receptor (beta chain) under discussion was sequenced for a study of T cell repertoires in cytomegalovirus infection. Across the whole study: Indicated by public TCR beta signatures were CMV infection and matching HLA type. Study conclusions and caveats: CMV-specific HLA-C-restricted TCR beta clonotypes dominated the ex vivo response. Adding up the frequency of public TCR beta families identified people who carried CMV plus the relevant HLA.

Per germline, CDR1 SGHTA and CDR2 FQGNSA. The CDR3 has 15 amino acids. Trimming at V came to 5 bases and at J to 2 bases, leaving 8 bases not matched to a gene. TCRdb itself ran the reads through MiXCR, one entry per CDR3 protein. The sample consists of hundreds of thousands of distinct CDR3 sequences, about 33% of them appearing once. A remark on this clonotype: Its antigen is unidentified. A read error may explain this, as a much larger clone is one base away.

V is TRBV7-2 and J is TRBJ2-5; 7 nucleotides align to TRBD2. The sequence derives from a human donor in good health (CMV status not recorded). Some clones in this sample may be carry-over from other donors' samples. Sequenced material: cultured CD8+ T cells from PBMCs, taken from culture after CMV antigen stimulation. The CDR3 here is CASSRGTNRQETQYF. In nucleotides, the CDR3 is TGTGCCAGCAGCCGAGGGACTAACCGACAAGAGACCCAGTACTTC.